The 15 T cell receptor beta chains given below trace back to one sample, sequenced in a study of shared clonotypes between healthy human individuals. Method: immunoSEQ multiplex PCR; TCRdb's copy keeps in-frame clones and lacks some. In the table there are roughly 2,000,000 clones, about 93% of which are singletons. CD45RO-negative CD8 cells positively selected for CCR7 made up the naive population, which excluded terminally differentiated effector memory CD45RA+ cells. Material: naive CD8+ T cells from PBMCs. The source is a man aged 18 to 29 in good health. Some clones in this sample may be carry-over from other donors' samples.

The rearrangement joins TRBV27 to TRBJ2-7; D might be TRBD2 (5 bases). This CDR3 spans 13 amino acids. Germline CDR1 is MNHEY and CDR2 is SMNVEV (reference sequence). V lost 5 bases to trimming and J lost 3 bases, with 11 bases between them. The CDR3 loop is CASSGYGIYEQYF. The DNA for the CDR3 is TGTGCCAGCAGTGGGTACGGGATCTACGAGCAGTACTTC.

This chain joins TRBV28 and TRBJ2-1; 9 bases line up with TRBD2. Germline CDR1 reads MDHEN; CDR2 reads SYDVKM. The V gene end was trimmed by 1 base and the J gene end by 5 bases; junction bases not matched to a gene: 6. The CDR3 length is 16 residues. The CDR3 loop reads CASSLLREGQDNEQFF. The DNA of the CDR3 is TGTGCCAGCAGTTTATTGCGGGAGGGTCAAGACAATGAGCAGTTCTTC.

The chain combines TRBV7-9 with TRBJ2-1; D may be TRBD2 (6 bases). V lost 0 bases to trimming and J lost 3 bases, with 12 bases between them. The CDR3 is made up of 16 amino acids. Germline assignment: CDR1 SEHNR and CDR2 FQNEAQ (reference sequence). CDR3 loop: CASSLAGWRDYNEQFF. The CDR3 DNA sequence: TGTGCCAGCAGCTTAGCGGGATGGCGGGACTACAATGAGCAGTTCTTC. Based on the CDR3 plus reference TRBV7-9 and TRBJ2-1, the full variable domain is DTGVSQNPRHKITKRGQNVTFRCDPISEHNRLYWYRQTLGQGPEFLTYFQNEAQLEKSRLLSDRFSAERPKGSFSTLEIQRTEQGDSAMYLCASSLAGWRDYNEQFFGPGTRLTVL.

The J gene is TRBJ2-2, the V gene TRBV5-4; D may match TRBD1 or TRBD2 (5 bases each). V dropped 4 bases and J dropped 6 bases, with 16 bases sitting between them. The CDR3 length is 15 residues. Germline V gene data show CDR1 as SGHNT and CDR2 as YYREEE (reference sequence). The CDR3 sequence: CASSGTGYWSGELFF. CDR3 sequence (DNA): TGTGCCAGCAGCGGGACGGGCTACTGGTCCGGGGAGCTGTTTTTT.

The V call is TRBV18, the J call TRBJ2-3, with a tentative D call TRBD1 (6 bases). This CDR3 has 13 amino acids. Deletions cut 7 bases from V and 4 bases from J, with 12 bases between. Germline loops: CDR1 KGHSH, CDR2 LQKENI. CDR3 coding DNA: TGTGCCAGCTTCGTTGGGGGCGCAGATACGCAGTATTTT. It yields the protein CASFVGGADTQYF.

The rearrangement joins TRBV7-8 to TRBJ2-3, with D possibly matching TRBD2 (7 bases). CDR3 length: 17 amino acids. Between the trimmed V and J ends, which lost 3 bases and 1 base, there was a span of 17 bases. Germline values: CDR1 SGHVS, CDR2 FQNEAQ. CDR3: CASSFLRGGVGTDTQYF. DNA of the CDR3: TGTGCCAGCAGCTTCCTAAGGGGGGGAGTAGGCACAGATACGCAGTATTTT.

The CDR3 nucleotides read TGTGCCAGCAGCTCACGGGACAGGGGATACTACGAGCAGTTCTTC. Protein sequence: CASSSRDRGYYEQFF. The V and J genes are TRBV7-8 and TRBJ2-1; 10 nucleotides align to TRBD1. The trim removed 4 bases at V and 10 bases at J, leaving 10 bases unmatched. The germline V gene has CDR1 SGHVS and CDR2 FQNEAQ. The CDR3 sequence is 15 residues long.

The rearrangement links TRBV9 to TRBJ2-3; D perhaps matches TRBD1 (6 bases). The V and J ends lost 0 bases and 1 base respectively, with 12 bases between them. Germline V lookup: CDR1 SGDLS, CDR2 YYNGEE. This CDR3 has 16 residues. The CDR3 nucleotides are TGTGCCAGCAGCGTAGCTGGGGGCAGTCGCACAGATACGCAGTATTTT. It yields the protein CASSVAGGSRTDTQYF.

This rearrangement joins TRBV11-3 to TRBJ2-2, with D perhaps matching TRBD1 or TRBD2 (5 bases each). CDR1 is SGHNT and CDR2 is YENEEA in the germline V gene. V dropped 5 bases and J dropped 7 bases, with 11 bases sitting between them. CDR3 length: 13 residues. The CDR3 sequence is CASSPGRYGELFF. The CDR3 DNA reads TGTGCCAGCAGCCCGGGACGGTACGGGGAGCTGTTTTTT.

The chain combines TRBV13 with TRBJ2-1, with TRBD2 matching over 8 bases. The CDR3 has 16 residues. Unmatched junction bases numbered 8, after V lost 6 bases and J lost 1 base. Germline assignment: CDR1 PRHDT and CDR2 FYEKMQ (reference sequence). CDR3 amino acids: CASRELAGASYNEQFF. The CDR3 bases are TGTGCCAGCAGAGAGCTAGCGGGCGCATCCTACAATGAGCAGTTCTTC.

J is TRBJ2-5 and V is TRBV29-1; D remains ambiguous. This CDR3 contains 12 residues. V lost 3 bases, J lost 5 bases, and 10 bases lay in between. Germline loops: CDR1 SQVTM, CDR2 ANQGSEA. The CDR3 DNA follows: TGCAGCGTTGACTGGAACCGTGAGACCCAGTACTTC. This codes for CSVDWNRETQYF.

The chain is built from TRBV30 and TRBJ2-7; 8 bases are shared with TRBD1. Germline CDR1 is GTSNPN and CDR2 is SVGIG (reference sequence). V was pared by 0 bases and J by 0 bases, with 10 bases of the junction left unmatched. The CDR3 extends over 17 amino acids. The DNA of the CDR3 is TGTGCCTGGAGTGTACGATACGACAGGGGACCCTCCTACGAGCAGTACTTC. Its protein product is CAWSVRYDRGPSYEQYF.

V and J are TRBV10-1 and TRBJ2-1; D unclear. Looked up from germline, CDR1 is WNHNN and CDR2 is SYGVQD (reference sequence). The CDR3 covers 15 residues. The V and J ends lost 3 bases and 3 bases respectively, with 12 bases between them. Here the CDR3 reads CASSEAGGGYNEQFF. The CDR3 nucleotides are TGCGCCAGCAGTGAAGCTGGCGGCGGCTACAATGAGCAGTTCTTC.

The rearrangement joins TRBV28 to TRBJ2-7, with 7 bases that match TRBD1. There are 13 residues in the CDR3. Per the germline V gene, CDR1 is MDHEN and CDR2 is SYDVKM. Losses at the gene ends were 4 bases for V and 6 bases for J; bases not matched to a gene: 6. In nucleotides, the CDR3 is TGTGCCAGCAGTTCGGGACAGACAAGCGAGCAGTACTTC. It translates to CASSSGQTSEQYF. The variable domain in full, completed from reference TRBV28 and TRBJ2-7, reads DVKVTQSSRYLVKRTGEKVFLECVQDMDHENMFWYRQDPGLGLRLIYFSYDVKMKEKGDIPEGYSVSREKKERFSLILESASTNQTSMYLCASSSGQTSEQYFGPGTRLTVT.

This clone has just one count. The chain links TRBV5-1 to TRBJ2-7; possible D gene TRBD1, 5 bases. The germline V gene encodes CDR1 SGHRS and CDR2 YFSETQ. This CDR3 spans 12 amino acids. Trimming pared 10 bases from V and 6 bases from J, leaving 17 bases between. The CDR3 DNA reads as TGCGCCCAGTGGCAGGGTGGCGGCGAGCAGTACTTC. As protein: CAQWQGGGEQYF.